The rows below give T cell receptor beta chains drawn from one sample of a study of blood T cell repertoires in COVID-19. Repertoires were generated with immunoSEQ multiplex PCR, while TCRdb's copy carries only in-frame clones and drops some. The sample lists under 150,000 clones; 84% were seen once. What was sequenced was PBMCs or T cells enriched from blood (not recorded which). These receptors came from a woman aged 45-65 years who had been exposed to COVID-19. CDR3s include the opening cysteine and the closing phenylalanine or tryptophan. The D gene is left open where the match is weak. Only part of the rows carry a size: once, few, many, or a class if the clone is expanded.

v_gene	j_gene	d_gene	abundance	CDR3nt	CDR3aa
TRBV19	TRBJ1-3	TRBD1	.	TGTGCCAGTAGTGGACAGGGTGCTGTGAGAAACACCATATATTTT	CASSGQGAVRNTIYF
TRBV10-2	TRBJ2-7	.	.	TGCGCCAGCGCGGTTATGTACGAGCAGTACTTC	CASAVMYEQYF
TRBV5-4	TRBJ2-5	TRBD1	.	TGTGCCAGCAGCTTGGGACAGGGGGCTCGGCAAGAGACCCAGTACTTC	CASSLGQGARQETQYF
TRBV6-5	TRBJ2-3	TRBD2	once	TGTGCCAGCAGTTACGACGGGGGGGCTGGAGATACGCAGTATTTT	CASSYDGGAGDTQYF
TRBV9	TRBJ2-7	TRBD1	.	TGTGCCAGCAGCCGGGGGACAGGGTTTTACGAGCAGTACTTC	CASSRGTGFYEQYF
TRBV3-1/TRBV3-2	TRBJ2-2	TRBD2	.	TGTGCCAGCAGCCTCGGGACTAGCGTCCTAATCACCGGGGAGCTGTTTTTT	CASSLGTSVLITGELFF
TRBV30	TRBJ2-5	.	once	TGTGCCTGCCTTCCACCGGGCCCACGGGGGACCCAGTACTTC	CACLPPGPRGTQYF
TRBV4-2	TRBJ2-1	TRBD1	.	TGTGCCAGCAGCCACGACAGGGGTAATGTCAATGAGCAGTTCTTC	CASSHDRGNVNEQFF
TRBV27	TRBJ2-3	.	.	TGTGCCAGCACCCCCCTCGGGGGAGACACAGATACGCAGTATTTT	CASTPLGGDTDTQYF
TRBV12-5	TRBJ2-7	TRBD1	.	TGTGCTAGTGGTACAGGGACAGGGGATTCGTACTTC	CASGTGTGDSYF
TRBV6-5	TRBJ1-2	TRBD1	.	TGTGCCAGCAGTCCGGCCGGGACAGTCTCTGGCTACACCTTC	CASSPAGTVSGYTF
TRBV20-1	TRBJ1-5	.	few	TGCAGTGCTAGTCAGGGTTTAAATCAGCCCCAGCATTTT	CSASQGLNQPQHF
TRBV15	TRBJ2-1	TRBD2	.	TGTGCCACCAGCAGACCCGGGACTAGCGGGAGGCCGTTCTTC	CATSRPGTSGRPFF
TRBV5-4	TRBJ2-3	TRBD1	.	TGTGCCAGCAGCTGGACAGGGGCAGATACGCAGTATTTT	CASSWTGADTQYF
TRBV9	TRBJ1-1	.	.	TGTGCCAGCAGCGCGGCGGGGGAGCCGGGGAGTAATTTTTTCTTT	CASSAAGEPGSNFFF
TRBV5-6	TRBJ2-7	TRBD1	.	TGTGCCAGCAGCATTGACAGGGACTCCTACGAGCAGTACTTC	CASSIDRDSYEQYF
TRBV7-2	TRBJ1-1	.	.	TGTGCCAGCAGCTCGGACACTCCCGAAATCTTT	CASSSDTPEIF
TRBV5-1	TRBJ2-3	TRBD2	.	TGCGCCAGCAGCGGGACCGGGACTAGCGGGGGCCAGGGGCAGTATTTT	CASSGTGTSGGQGQYF
TRBV6-5	TRBJ1-2	TRBD1	.	TGTGCCACCGTTACAGGGGCGATCTATGGCTACACCTTC	CATVTGAIYGYTF